This entry lists 13 T cell receptor beta chains sequenced from one sample in a study of Ad26.COV2.S vaccination and SARS-CoV-2 variants (dated by TCRdb to the early 2020s). Receptor amplification or capture employed the immunoSEQ multiplex PCR assay. TCRdb obtained this table from immuneACCESS and retained in-frame rearrangements with V and J assigned. These tables miss some clones; where compared with another copy, unresolved V genes account for less than half of the shortfall, and the remainder is unexplained. Here the sample has hundreds of thousands of clones; 70% to 90% occur a single time. The leading ten clones occupy around 11% of the sample. The meaning of the sample's treatment or condition label: roughly 19 received Ad26.COV2.S at low or high dose, single or two shots; 5 received placebo; per-sample allocation not given. For vaccine and placebo recipients, the sequenced repertoires came from samples collected on day 63 after the first injection.

Source: peripheral blood, taken in a trial of Ad26.COV2.S vaccine versus placebo. All receptors come from a person aged 18-60 years who received the Ad26.COV2.S COVID-19 vaccine or a placebo.

This chain joins TRBV6-6 and TRBJ1-4; D remains ambiguous. Germline-derived CDR1 and CDR2 are MNHNY and SVGAGI (reference sequence). The V end was cut by 0 bases, the J end by 8 bases, with 13 bases between. This CDR3 spans 15 amino acids. The CDR3 loop reads CASSYSRTGVEKLFF. The CDR3 coding sequence is TGTGCCAGCAGTTACTCGAGGACCGGGGTGGAAAAACTGTTTTTT.

The chain links TRBV27 to TRBJ1-5; no clear D. The CDR3 runs to 13 residues. CDR1 is MNHEY and CDR2 is SMNVEV in the germline V gene (reference sequence). V lost 8 bases and J 6 bases, leaving 14 bases between the germline ends. The CDR3: CASSYSIGQPQHF. CDR3 sequence (DNA): TGTGCCAGCTCCTACAGTATAGGTCAGCCCCAGCATTTT.

This clone was seen a handful of times. The chain carries TRBV4-3 and TRBJ1-2; the D is unclear. V was cut by 0 bases and J by 4 bases, with 9 bases left in between. CDR3 length equals 14 residues. From germline, CDR1 is LGHNA and CDR2 YSLEER. The CDR3: CASSQEIDFYGYTF. The CDR3 DNA is TGCGCCAGCAGCCAAGAAATTGATTTCTATGGCTACACCTTC.

This CDR3 reads CASRQYREDARNTIYF. CDR3 coding DNA: TGTGCCAGCAGGCAGTACAGGGAAGACGCGAGAAACACCATATATTTT. This chain uses TRBV7-9 with TRBJ1-3, with D possibly matching TRBD1 (6 bases). V was trimmed by 6 bases and J by 5 bases, leaving 20 bases between them. The germline V gene has CDR1 SEHNR and CDR2 FQNEAQ (reference sequence). This CDR3 has 16 amino acids.

The chain has TRBV6-4 and TRBJ2-3; D might be TRBD2 (6 bases). The CDR3 sequence is 14 residues long. Germline V gives CDR1 MRHNA, CDR2 SNTAGT. V lost 0 bases and J 8 bases, leaving 12 bases between the germline ends. The CDR3 DNA sequence: TGTGCCAGCAGTGACTCTTTGGTGGGAGGTACGCAGTATTTT. Protein product: CASSDSLVGGTQYF.

DNA for the CDR3: TGCAGTGCTAGTCTAAAGGGGGACCTGGCCTACGAGCAGTACTTC. Amino acid sequence: CSASLKGDLAYEQYF. The chain joins TRBV20-1 to TRBJ2-7; TRBD1 is a possible D gene (6 bases). The germline gives CDR1 DFQATT, CDR2 SNEGSKA (reference sequence). Trimming removed 3 bases at V and 2 bases at J, with 17 bases between. The CDR3 covers 15 residues.

The chain carries TRBV18 and TRBJ1-6; no reliable D call. Germline V lookup: CDR1 KGHSH, CDR2 LQKENI. The V end lost 3 bases, the J end lost 2 bases, and 5 bases lay between the germline ends. The CDR3 has 14 residues. The CDR3 DNA is TGTGCCAGCTCACCCGGGACCTATAATTCACCCCTCCACTTT. Its translation: CASSPGTYNSPLHF.

Points on this clone: One end of the junction is discordant with germline, which a read error may explain. This chain connects TRBV7-9 to TRBJ2-3, with D unclear. CDR3 length equals 12 residues. The germline V gene encodes CDR1 SEHNR and CDR2 FQNEAQ (reference sequence). The CDR3 spells CASSLGGSLPRF. The CDR3 coding sequence is TGTGCCAGCAGCTTAGGCGGCAGTTTGCCGCGATTT.

Notes on this clone: The identical CDR3 is also encoded by other nucleotide sequences in the sample. The chain has TRBV18 and TRBJ1-4; D not resolved. Germline V lookup: CDR1 KGHSH, CDR2 LQKENI. V lost 0 bases and J lost 6, with 5 bases in between. This CDR3 contains 13 residues. The CDR3 DNA reads TGTGCCAGCTCACCACCCGGGGATGAAAAACTGTTTTTT. It yields the protein CASSPPGDEKLFF.

The V call is TRBV27, the J call TRBJ2-1; D might be TRBD2 (6 bases). Trimming left V 0 bases short and J 6 bases short, with 33 bases between. Germline V gives CDR1 MNHEY, CDR2 SMNVEV (reference sequence). This CDR3 is built from 22 residues. Here the CDR3 reads CASSLSMRTVGERESPFNEQFF. Written as DNA, the CDR3 is TGTGCCAGCAGTTTATCGATGCGGACCGTGGGGGAACGGGAGTCCCCATTCAATGAGCAGTTCTTC.

The gene calls are TRBV19 and TRBJ2-4; no reliable D call. This CDR3 spans 14 amino acids. The V gene's germline CDR1 is LNHDA and CDR2 SQIVND (reference sequence). The V end lost 3 bases, the J end lost 2 bases, and 8 bases lay between the germline ends. As DNA, the CDR3 is TGTGCCAGTAGTATCTTTGGACCCAAAAACATTCAGTACTTC. Its protein product is CASSIFGPKNIQYF. Looking up the rest from reference TRBV19 and TRBJ2-4 gives the full variable domain: DGGITQSPKYLFRKEGQNVTLSCEQNLNHDAMYWYRQDPGQGLRLIYYSQIVNDFQKGDIAEGYSVSREKKESFPLTVTSAQKNPTAFYLCASSIFGPKNIQYFGAGTRLSVL.

V and J are TRBV7-6 and TRBJ2-7; the match to TRBD2 covers 12 bases. The germline V gene has CDR1 SGHVS and CDR2 FNYEAQ. This CDR3 has 16 residues. V lost 5 bases, J lost 1 base, and 6 bases stayed unmatched. CDR3 loop: CASSRWTSGESYEQYF. CDR3 in DNA: TGTGCCAGCAGCCGGTGGACTAGCGGGGAATCCTACGAGCAGTACTTC.

The rearrangement joins TRBV10-3 to TRBJ1-5; 7 bases are shared with TRBD1. The CDR3 consists of 15 residues. The V gene end was trimmed by 2 bases and the J gene end by 8 bases; junction bases not matched to a gene: 9. Per the germline V gene, CDR1 is ENHRY and CDR2 is SYGVKD. CDR3: CAISEATGPREPQHF. The CDR3 bases are TGTGCCATCAGTGAGGCGACAGGGCCGCGGGAGCCCCAGCATTTT.